This TCR beta chain was obtained from a study of T cells in Graves' hyperthyroidism and ophthalmopathy. The investigators amplified TCR beta CDR3 regions from RNA transcripts. HTBI primers drove first-round RT-PCR of the TCR CDR3. One entry per CDR3 protein, called by TCRdb with MiXCR from the multiplex PCR reads. Of 540,000 or so distinct CDR3 sequences listed, more than 15% are singletons. As regards this clonotype: A much larger clone lies one base from this, so it may be a read error.

The sequencing input was blood. The TCR sequence derives from a woman in her 30s with Graves' hyperthyroidism.

The CDR3, as DNA: TGTGCCAGCAGCATACATACAGGGGGCTCCTACGAGCAGTGCTTC. It specifies CASSIHTGGSYEQCF. The chain is built from TRBV7-2 and TRBJ2-7; 9 positions match TRBD1. This CDR3 is 15 amino acids long. The germline V gene has CDR1 SGHTA and CDR2 FQGNSA.